This T cell receptor (beta chain) was found in a study of patients and donors after allogeneic stem cell transplantation. One entry per CDR3 protein results from TCRdb running MiXCR on the RT-PCR reads. Of about a million distinct CDR3 sequences in the sample, roughly 18% were seen once. This receptor was taken from a human donor who was either an allogeneic HSCT recipient or a stem cell or donor lymphocyte infusion donor (not recorded which). It is not recorded whose cells these are; they may come from a transplant donor. Sequenced input: blood, either unsorted or a sorted T cell fraction (not recorded which).

CDR3 region: CASSLRQLNYGYTF. The CDR3 DNA sequence: TGTGCCAGCAGCTTAAGACAATTAAACTATGGCTACACCTTC. The rearrangement joins TRBV7-2 to TRBJ1-2; D remains ambiguous. Looked up from germline, CDR1 is SGHTA and CDR2 is FQGNSA. The V end was cut by 2 bases, the J end by 2 bases, with 9 bases between. The CDR3 covers 14 residues.